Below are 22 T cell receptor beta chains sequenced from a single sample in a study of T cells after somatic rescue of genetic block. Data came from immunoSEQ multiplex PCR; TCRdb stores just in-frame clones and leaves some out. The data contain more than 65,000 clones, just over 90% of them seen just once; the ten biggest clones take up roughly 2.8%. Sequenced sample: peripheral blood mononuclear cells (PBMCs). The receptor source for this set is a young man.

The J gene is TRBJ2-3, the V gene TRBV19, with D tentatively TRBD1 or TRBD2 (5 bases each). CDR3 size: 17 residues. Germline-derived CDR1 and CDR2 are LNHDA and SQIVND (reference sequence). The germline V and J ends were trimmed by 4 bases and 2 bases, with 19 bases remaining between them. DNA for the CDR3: TGTGCCAGTAGTACCTCTGCCCCGGGACCCTACACAGATACGCAGTATTTT. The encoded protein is CASSTSAPGPYTDTQYF.

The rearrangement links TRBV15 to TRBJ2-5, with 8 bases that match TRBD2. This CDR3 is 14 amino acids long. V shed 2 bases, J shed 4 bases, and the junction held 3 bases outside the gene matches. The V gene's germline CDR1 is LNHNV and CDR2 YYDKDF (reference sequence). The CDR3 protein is CATSRPSGRETQYF. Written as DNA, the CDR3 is TGTGCCACCAGCAGACCAAGCGGGAGAGAGACCCAGTACTTC.

CDR3 in DNA: TGTGCCAGCAGCTCTGGGGACGGGAGCTCCTACGAGCAGTACTTC. Its translation is CASSSGDGSSYEQYF. The chain couples TRBV7-9 to TRBJ2-7; tentative D call: TRBD2 (6 bases). CDR3 size: 15 residues. Germline assignment: CDR1 SEHNR and CDR2 FQNEAQ (reference sequence). Trimming took 4 bases from V and 0 from J, leaving 13 bases between them.

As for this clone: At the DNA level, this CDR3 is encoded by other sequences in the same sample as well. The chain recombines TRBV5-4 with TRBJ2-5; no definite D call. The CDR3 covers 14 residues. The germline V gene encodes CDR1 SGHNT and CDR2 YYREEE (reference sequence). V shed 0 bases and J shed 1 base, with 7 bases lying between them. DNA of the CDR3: TGTGCCAGCAGCTTGGCGGCAGCCCAAGAGACCCAGTACTTC. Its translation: CASSLAAAQETQYF.

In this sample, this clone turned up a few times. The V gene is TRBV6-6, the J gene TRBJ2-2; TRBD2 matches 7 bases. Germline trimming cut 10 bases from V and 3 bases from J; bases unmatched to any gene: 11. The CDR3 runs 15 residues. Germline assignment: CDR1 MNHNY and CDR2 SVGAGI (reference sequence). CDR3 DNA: TGTGCCACCATTTGGGGGGAGGGATACACCGGGGAGCTGTTTTTT. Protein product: CATIWGEGYTGELFF.

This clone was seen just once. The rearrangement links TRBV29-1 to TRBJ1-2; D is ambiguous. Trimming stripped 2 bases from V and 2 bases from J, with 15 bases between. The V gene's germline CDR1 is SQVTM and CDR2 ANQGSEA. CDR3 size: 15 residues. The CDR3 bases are TGCAGCGTTGAAATCAGGCCGGTGGGCAACTATGGCTACACCTTC. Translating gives CSVEIRPVGNYGYTF. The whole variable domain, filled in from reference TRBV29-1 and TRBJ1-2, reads SAVISQKPSRDICQRGTSLTIQCQVDSQVTMMFWYRQQPGQSLTLIATANQGSEATYESGFVIDKFPISRPNLTFSTLTVSNMSPEDSSIYLCSVEIRPVGNYGYTFGSGTRLTVV.

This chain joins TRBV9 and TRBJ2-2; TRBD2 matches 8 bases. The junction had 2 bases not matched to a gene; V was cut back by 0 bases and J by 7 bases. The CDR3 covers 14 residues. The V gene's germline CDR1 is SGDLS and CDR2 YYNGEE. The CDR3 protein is CASSVGGTSGELFF. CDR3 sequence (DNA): TGTGCCAGCAGCGTAGGGGGGACTAGCGGGGAGCTGTTTTTT.

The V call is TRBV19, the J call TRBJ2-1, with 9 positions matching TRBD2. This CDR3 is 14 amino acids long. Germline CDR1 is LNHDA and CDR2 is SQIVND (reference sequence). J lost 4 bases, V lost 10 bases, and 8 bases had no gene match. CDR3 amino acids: CATRLADYYNEQFF. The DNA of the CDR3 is TGTGCCACAAGACTAGCGGACTATTACAATGAGCAGTTCTTC.

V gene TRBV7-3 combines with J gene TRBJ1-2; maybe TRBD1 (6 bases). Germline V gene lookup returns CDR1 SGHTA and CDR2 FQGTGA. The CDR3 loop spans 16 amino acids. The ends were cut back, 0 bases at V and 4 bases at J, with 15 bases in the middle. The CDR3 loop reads CASSLTGQPRPYGYTF. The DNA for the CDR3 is TGTGCCAGCAGCTTAACAGGACAGCCCCGACCCTATGGCTACACCTTC.

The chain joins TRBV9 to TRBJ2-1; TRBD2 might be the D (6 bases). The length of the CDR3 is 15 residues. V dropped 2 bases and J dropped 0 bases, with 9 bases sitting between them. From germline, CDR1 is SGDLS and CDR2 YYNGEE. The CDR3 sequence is CASSVGTPSYNEQFF. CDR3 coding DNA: TGTGCCAGCAGCGTCGGGACTCCCTCCTACAATGAGCAGTTCTTC.

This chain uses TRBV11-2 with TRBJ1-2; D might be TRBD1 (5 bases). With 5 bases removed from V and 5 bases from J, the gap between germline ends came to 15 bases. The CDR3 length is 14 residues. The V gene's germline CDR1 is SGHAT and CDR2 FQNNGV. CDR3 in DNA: TGTGCCAGCAGCACCATAGGGGACCGGTATGGCTACACCTTC. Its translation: CASSTIGDRYGYTF.

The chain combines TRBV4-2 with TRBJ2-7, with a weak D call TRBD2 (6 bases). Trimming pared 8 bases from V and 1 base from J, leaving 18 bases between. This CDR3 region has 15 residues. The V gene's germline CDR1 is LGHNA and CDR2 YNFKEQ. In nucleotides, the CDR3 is TGTGCCAGCGCAGAACAATTAGCGGCTTCCTACGAGCAGTACTTC. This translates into CASAEQLAASYEQYF.

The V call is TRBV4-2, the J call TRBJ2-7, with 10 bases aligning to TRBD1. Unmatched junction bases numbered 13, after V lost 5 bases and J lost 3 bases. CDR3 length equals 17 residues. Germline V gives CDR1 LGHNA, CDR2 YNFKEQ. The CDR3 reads CASSTPGQGIGVYEQYF. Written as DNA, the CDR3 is TGTGCCAGCAGCACCCCGGGACAGGGGATCGGGGTCTACGAGCAGTACTTC.

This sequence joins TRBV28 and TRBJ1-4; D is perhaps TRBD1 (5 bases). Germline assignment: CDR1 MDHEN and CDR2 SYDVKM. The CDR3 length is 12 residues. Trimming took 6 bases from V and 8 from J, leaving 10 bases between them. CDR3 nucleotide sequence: TGTGCCAGCAGCTACTCAGGGGAAAAACTGTTTTTT. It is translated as CASSYSGEKLFF.

CDR3 nucleotide sequence: TGTGCCACCAGCAGAGATGCAGGGGGGTACACAGATACGCAGTATTTT. Encoded protein: CATSRDAGGYTDTQYF. The chain uses TRBV15 and TRBJ2-3, with a tentative D call TRBD1 (7 bases). Per the germline V gene, CDR1 is LNHNV and CDR2 is YYDKDF (reference sequence). The CDR3 consists of 16 residues. The V end was cut by 0 bases, the J end by 2 bases, with 12 bases between.

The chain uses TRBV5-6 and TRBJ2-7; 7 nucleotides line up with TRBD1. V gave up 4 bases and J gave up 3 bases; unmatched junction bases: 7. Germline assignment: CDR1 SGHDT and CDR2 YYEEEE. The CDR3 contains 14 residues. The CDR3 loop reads CASSKGTVSYEQYF. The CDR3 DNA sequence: TGTGCCAGCAGCAAAGGGACAGTAAGCTACGAGCAGTACTTC. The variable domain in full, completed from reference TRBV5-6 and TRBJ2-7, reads DAGVTQSPTHLIKTRGQQVTLRCSPKSGHDTVSWYQQALGQGPQFIFQYYEEEERQRGNFPDRFSGHQFPNYSSELNVNALLLGDSALYLCASSKGTVSYEQYFGPGTRLTVT.

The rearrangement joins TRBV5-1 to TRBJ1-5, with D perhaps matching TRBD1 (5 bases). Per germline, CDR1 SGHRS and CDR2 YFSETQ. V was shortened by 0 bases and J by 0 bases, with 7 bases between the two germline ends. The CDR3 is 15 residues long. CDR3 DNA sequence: TGCGCCAGCAGCTTGGCCGGGGCTAGCAATCAGCCCCAGCATTTT. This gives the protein CASSLAGASNQPQHF.

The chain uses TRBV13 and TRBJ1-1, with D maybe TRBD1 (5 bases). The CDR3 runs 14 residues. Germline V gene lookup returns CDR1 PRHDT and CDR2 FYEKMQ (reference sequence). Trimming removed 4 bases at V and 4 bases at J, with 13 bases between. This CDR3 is CASSSGQVVTEAFF. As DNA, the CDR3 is TGTGCCAGCAGCTCAGGGCAGGTGGTCACTGAAGCTTTCTTT.

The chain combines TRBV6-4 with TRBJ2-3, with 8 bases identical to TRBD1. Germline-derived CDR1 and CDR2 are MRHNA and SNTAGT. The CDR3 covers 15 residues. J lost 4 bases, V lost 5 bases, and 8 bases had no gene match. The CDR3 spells CASSTDRGGPDTQYF. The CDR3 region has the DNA TGTGCCAGCAGTACCGACAGGGGAGGCCCAGATACGCAGTATTTT.

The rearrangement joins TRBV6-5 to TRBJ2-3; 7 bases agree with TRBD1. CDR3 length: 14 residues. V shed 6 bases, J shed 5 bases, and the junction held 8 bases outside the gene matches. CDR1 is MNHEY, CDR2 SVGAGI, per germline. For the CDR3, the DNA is TGTGCCAGCAGCCAAGACAGGGATCAAGATACGCAGTATTTT. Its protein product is CASSQDRDQDTQYF.

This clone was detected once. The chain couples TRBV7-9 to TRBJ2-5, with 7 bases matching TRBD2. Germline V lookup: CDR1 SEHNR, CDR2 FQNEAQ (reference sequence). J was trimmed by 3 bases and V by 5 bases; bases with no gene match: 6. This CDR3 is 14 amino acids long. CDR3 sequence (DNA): TGTGCCAGCAGCCTGGCGGGGGTAAAAGAGACCCAGTACTTC. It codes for CASSLAGVKETQYF.

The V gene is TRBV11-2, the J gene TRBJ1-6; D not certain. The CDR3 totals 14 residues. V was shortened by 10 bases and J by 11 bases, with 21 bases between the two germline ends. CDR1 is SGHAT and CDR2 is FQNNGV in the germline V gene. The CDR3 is CATGMGGPRAPLHF. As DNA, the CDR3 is TGTGCCACCGGGATGGGTGGCCCTCGGGCACCCCTCCACTTT.